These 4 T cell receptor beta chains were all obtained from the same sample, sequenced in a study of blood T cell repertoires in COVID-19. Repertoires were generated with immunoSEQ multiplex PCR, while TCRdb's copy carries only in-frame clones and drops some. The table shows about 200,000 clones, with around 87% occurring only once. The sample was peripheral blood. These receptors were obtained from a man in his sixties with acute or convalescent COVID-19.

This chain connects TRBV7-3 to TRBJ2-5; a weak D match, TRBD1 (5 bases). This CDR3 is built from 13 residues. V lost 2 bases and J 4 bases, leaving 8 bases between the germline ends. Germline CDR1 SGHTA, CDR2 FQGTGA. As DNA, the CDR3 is TGTGCCAGCAGCTTAGGCAGGGCAGAGACCCAGTACTTC. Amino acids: CASSLGRAETQYF.

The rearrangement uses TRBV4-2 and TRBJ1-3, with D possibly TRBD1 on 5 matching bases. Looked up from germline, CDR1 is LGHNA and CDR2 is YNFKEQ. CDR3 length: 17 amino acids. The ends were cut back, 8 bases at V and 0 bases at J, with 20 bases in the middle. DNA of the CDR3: TGTGCCAGCGAGAAGGGGTCCGGGGGGAACTCTGGAAACACCATATATTTT. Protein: CASEKGSGGNSGNTIYF.

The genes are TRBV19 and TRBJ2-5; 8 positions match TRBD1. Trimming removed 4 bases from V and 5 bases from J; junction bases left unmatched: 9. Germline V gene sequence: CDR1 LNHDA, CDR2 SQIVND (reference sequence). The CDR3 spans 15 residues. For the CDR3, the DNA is TGTGCCAGTAGTAAAGGGACAGGTTCGGGGGAGACCCAGTACTTC. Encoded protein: CASSKGTGSGETQYF.

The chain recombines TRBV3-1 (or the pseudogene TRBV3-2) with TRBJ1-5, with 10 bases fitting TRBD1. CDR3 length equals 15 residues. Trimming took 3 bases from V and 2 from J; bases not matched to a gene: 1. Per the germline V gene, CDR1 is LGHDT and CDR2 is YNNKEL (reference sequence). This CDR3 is CASSQTGGGNQPQHF. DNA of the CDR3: TGTGCCAGCAGCCAGACAGGGGGCGGCAATCAGCCCCAGCATTTT.